This T cell receptor (beta chain) was documented in a study of control samples from healthy donors and cancer patients. Germline values: CDR1 SQVTM, CDR2 ANQGSEA. Trimming removed 3 bases at V and 4 bases at J, with 9 bases between. This CDR3 spans 13 amino acids. Assay: immunoSEQ multiplex PCR; the TCRdb copy retains only in-frame clones and omits some. The table has roughly 140,000 clones, 89% seen once. The chain employs TRBV29-1 and TRBJ1-4; D unresolved. The sample taken for sequencing was blood. The sequence came from a man aged 25-45 years in good health. The CDR3 sequence: CSVDPGINEKLFF. CDR3 nucleotides: TGCAGCGTTGATCCCGGTATTAATGAAAAACTGTTTTTT.